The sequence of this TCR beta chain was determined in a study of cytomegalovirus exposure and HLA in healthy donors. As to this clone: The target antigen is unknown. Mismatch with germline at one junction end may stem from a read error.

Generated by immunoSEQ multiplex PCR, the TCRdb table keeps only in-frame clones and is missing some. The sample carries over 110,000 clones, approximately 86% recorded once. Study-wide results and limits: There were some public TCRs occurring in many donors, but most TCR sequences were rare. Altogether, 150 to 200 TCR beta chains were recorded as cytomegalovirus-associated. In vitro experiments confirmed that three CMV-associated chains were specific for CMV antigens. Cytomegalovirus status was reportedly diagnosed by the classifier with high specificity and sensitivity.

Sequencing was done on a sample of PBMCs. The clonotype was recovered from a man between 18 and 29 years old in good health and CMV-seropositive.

CDR3 region: CASIEVPRYQETQYF. CDR3 nucleotides: TGCGCCAGCATTGAGGTCCCCAGGTACCAAGAGACCCAGTACTTC. This chain uses TRBV10-1 with TRBJ2-5; no clear D. The CDR3 consists of 15 residues. Germline V gene lookup returns CDR1 WNHNN and CDR2 SYGVQD (reference sequence).